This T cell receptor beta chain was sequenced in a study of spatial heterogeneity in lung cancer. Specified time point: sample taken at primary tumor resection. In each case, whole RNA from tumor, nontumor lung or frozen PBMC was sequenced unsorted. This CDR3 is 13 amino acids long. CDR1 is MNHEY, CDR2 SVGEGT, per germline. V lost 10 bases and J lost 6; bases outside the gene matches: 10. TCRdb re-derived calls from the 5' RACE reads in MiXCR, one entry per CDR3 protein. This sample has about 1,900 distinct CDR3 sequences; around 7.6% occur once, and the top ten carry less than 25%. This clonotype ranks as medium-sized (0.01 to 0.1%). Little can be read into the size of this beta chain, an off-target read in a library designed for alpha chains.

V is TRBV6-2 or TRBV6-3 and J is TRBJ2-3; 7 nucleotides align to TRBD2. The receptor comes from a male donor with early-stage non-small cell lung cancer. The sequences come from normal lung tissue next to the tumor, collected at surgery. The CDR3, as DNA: TGTGCCATCCAAGCGGGGATGGCGGATACGCAGTATTTT. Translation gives CAIQAGMADTQYF.